The clone carrying this T cell receptor (beta chain) appeared many times. V dropped 2 bases and J dropped 3 bases, with 9 bases sitting between them. Per the germline V gene, CDR1 is SGHVS and CDR2 is FNYEAQ. This CDR3 has 14 amino acids. The data stem from a study of CD8 T cells in ankylosing spondylitis. TCRdb reanalysed the 5' RACE reads using MiXCR and keeps one entry per CDR3 protein. Found here are approximately 190,000 distinct CDR3 sequences, roughly 13% of them singletons; the top ten hold 9.5% to 12%. The sequence derives from a female donor with ankylosing spondylitis or in good health (not recorded which). Sequenced material: blood, either unsorted or a sorted T cell fraction (not recorded which). V and J are TRBV7-6 and TRBJ2-3; D is uncertain. The CDR3 DNA follows: TGTGCCAGCAGCTTATGGATGGGTACAGATACGCAGTATTTT. This sequence encodes CASSLWMGTDTQYF.